The T cell receptor beta chain under discussion was sequenced for a study of T cells in Graves' hyperthyroidism and ophthalmopathy. In its sample, this clonotype was seen a few times. Template material for amplifying TCR beta CDR3 regions consisted of RNA transcripts. A first-round RT-PCR of the TCR CDR3 used the HTBI primer set. MiXCR was run by TCRdb on the multiplex PCR reads, yielding one entry per CDR3 protein. The sample includes 650,000 to 850,000 distinct CDR3 sequences, about 17% of them seen just once. Trimming removed 8 bases at V and 1 base at J, with 11 bases between. The CDR3 length is 13 residues. Germline V gives CDR1 LNHDA, CDR2 SQIVND (reference sequence).

The receptor was derived from a woman aged 45-65 years with Graves' hyperthyroidism that later progressed to Graves' ophthalmopathy. V gene TRBV19 combines with J gene TRBJ1-1; D is unresolved. Material: blood. Here the CDR3 DNA reads TGTGCCAGTCGGCGACGCCAGAACACTGAAGCTTTCTTT. Translation gives CASRRRQNTEAFF.